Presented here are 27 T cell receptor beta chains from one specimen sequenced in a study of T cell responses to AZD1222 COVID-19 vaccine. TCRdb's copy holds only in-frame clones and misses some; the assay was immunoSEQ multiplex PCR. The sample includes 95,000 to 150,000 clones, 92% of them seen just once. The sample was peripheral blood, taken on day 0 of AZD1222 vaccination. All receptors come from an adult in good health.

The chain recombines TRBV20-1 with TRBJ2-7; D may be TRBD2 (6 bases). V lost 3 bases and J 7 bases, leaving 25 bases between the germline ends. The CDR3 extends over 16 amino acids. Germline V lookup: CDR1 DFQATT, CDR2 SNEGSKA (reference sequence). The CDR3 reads CSASPLEGGESGEQYF. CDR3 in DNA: TGCAGTGCTAGTCCACTGGAGGGCGGAGAGTCGGGGGAGCAGTACTTC.

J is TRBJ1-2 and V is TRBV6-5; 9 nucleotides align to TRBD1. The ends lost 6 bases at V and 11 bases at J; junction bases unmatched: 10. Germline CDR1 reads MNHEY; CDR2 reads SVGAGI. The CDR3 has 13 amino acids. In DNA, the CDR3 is TGTGCCAGCAGCCCGGGACAGGGTAGAAAGTACACCTTC. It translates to CASSPGQGRKYTF.

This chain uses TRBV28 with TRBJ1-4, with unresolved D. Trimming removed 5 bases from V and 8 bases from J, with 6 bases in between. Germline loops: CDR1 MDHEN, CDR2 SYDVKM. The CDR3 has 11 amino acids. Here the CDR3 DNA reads TGTGCCAGCAGTCGATACGAAAAACTGTTTTTT. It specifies CASSRYEKLFF.

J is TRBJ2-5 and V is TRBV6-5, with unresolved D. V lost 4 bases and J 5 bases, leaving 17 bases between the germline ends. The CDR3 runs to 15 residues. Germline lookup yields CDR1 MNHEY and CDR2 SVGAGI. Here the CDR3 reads CASSSSTFEAETQYF. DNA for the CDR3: TGTGCCAGCAGTTCGTCAACGTTTGAGGCGGAGACCCAGTACTTC.

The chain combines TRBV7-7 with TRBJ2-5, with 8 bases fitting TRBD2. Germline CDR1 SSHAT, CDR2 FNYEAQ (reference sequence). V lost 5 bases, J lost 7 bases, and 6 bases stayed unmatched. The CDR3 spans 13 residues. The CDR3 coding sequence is TGTGCCAGCAGCGAGACCCTAGCGGGGACCCAGTACTTC. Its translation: CASSETLAGTQYF.

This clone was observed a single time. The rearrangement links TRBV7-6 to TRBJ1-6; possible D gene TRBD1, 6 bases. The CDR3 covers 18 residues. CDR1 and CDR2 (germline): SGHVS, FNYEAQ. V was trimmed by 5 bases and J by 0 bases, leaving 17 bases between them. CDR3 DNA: TGTGCCAGCAGCGCCGACCTACAGGGAATCTCCTATAATTCACCCCTCCACTTT. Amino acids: CASSADLQGISYNSPLHF. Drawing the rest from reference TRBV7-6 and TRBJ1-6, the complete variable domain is GAGVSQSPRYKVTKRGQDVALRCDPISGHVSLYWYRQALGQGPEFLTYFNYEAQQDKSGLPNDRFSAERPEGSISTLTIQRTEQRDSAMYRCASSADLQGISYNSPLHFGNGTRLTVT.

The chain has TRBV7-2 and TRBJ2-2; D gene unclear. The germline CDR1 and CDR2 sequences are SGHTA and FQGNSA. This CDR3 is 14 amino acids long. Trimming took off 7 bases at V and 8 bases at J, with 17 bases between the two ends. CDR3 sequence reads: CASNVENLRGELFF. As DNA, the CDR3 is TGTGCCAGCAACGTAGAGAATCTAAGGGGGGAGCTGTTTTTT.

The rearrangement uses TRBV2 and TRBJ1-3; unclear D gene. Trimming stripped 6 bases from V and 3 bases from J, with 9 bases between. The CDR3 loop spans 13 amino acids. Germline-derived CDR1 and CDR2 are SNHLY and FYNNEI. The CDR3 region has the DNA TGTGCCAGCAGGGAGGGCGGTGGAAACACCATATATTTT. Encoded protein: CASREGGGNTIYF. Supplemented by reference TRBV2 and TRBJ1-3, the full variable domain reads EPEVTQTPSHQVTQMGQEVILRCVPISNHLYFYWYRQILGQKVEFLVSFYNNEISEKSEIFDDQFSVERPDGSNFTLKIRSTKLEDSAMYFCASREGGGNTIYFGEGSWLTVV.

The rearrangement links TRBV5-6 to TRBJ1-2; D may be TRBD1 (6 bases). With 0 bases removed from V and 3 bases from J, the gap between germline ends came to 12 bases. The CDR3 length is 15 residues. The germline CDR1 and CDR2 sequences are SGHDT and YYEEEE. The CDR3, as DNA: TGTGCCAGCAGCTTGGGGCAGGGGTCCTACTATGGCTACACCTTC. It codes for CASSLGQGSYYGYTF.

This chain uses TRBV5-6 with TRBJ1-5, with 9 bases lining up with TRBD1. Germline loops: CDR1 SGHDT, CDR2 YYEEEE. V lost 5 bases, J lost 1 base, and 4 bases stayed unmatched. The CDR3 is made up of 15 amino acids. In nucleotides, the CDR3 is TGTGCCAGCAGTCCAGGGACAGGGAGCAATCAGCCCCAGCATTTT. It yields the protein CASSPGTGSNQPQHF.

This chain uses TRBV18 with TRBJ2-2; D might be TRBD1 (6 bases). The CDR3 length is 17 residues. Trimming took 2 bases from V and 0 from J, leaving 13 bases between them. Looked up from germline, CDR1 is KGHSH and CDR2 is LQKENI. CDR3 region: CASSPKRGFANTGELFF. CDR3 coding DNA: TGTGCCAGCTCACCAAAGAGGGGGTTCGCGAACACCGGGGAGCTGTTTTTT.

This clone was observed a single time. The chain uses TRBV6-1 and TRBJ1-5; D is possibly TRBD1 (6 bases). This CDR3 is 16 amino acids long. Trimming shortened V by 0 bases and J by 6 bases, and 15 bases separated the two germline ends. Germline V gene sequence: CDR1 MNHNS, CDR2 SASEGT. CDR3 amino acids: CASSEALQGTAQPQHF. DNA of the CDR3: TGTGCCAGCAGTGAAGCGCTCCAGGGGACCGCTCAGCCCCAGCATTTT.

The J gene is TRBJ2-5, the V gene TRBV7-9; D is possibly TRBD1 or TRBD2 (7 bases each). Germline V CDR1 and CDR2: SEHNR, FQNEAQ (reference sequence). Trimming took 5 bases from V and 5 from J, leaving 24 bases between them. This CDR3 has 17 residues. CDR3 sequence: CASSRLFDRAGDETQYF. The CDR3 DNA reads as TGTGCCAGCAGCCGACTCTTCGACAGGGCGGGGGACGAGACCCAGTACTTC.

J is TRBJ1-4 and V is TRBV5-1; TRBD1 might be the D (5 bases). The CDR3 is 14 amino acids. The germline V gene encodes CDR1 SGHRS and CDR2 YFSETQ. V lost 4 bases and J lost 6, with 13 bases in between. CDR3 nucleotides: TGCGCCAGCAGCCCGACAGAACTGTATGAAAAACTGTTTTTT. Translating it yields CASSPTELYEKLFF.

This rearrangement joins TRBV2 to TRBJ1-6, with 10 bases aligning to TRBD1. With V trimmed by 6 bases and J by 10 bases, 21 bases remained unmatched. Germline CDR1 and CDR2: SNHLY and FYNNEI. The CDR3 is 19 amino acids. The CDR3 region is CASSDLSGQGMYRGSPLHF. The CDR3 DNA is TGTGCCAGCAGCGACCTTTCGGGACAGGGGATGTACAGGGGATCACCCCTCCACTTT.

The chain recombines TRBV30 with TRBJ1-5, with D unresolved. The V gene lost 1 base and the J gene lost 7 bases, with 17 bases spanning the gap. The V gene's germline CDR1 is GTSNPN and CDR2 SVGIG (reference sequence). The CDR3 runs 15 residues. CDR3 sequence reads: CAWSAPPLWGQPQHF. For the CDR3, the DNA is TGTGCCTGGAGTGCTCCTCCTTTGTGGGGACAGCCCCAGCATTTT.

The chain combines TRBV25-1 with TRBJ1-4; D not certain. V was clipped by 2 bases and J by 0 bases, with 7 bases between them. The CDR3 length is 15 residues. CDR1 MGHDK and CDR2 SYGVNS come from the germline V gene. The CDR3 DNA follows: TGTGCCAGCAGTGAAGACCGGGCAACTAATGAAAAACTGTTTTTT. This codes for CASSEDRATNEKLFF.

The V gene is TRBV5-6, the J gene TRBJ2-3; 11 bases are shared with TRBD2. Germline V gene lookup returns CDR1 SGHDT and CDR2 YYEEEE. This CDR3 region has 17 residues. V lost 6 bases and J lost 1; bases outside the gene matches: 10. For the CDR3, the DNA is TGTGCCAGCACCAAATTCACTAGCGGGAGAGGCACAGATACGCAGTATTTT. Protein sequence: CASTKFTSGRGTDTQYF.

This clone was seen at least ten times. CDR3: CASSRPRGRLNEQFF. The CDR3 nucleotides are TGTGCCAGCAGCCGACCTAGGGGGCGGTTGAATGAGCAGTTCTTC. The chain combines TRBV7-7 with TRBJ2-1; 7 positions match TRBD1. Germline values: CDR1 SSHAT, CDR2 FNYEAQ (reference sequence). CDR3 length: 15 residues. V was clipped by 5 bases and J by 7 bases; unmatched bases: 11. Complete variable domain (other parts from reference TRBV7-7 and TRBJ2-1): GAGVSQSPRYKVTKRGQDVTLRCDPISSHATLYWYQQALGQGPEFLTYFNYEAQPDKSGLPSDRFSAERPEGSISTLTIQRTEQRDSAMYRCASSRPRGRLNEQFFGPGTRLTVL.

CDR3 residues: CAIKSQGALNTEAFF. The CDR3 region has the DNA TGTGCCATCAAGTCACAGGGGGCATTGAACACTGAAGCTTTCTTT. The chain recombines TRBV10-3 with TRBJ1-1, with 9 bases that match TRBD1. J gave up 0 bases and V 7 bases, and 6 bases lay outside the gene matches. The CDR3 runs to 15 residues. The germline gives CDR1 ENHRY, CDR2 SYGVKD.

CDR3 DNA sequence: TGTGCCATCAGTGCTATGTTCGGTGATGAGCAGTTCTTC. As protein: CAISAMFGDEQFF. The V and J genes are TRBV10-3 and TRBJ2-1; D is ambiguous. Trimming left V 4 bases short and J 8 bases short, with 12 bases between. The length of the CDR3 is 13 residues. Per the germline V gene, CDR1 is ENHRY and CDR2 is SYGVKD.

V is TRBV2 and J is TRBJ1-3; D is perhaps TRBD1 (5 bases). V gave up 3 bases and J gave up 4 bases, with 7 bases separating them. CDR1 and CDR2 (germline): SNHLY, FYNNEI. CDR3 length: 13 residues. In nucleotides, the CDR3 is TGTGCCAGCAGTGAGGGGACGGGAAACACCATATATTTT. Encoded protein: CASSEGTGNTIYF.

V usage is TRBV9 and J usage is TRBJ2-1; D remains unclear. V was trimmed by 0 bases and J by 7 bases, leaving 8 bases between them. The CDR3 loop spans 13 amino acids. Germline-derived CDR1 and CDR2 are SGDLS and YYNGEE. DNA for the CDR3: TGTGCCAGCAGCGTAGCCGTGGCGAATGAGCAGTTCTTC. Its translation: CASSVAVANEQFF.

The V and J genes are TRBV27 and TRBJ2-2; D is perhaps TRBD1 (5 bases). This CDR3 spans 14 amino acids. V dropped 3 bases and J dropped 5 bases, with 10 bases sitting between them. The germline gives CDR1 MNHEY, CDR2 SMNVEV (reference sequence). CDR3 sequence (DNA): TGTGCCAGCAGTTTCAGGGTGGCTACCGGGGAGCTGTTTTTT. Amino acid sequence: CASSFRVATGELFF.

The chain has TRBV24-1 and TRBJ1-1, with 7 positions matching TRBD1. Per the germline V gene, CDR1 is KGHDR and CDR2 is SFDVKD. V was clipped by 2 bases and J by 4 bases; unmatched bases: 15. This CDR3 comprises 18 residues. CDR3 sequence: CATSDCRGDSLFCTEAFF. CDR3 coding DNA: TGTGCCACCAGTGATTGTAGAGGGGACAGTTTGTTCTGCACTGAAGCTTTCTTT.

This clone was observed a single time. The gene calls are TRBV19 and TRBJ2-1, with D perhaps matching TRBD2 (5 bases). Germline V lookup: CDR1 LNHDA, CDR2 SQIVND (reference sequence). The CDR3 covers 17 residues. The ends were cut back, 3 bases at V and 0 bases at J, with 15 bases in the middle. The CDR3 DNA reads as TGTGCCAGTAGTATCCGTGTAGGACTTAGCTCCTACAATGAGCAGTTCTTC. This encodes CASSIRVGLSSYNEQFF.

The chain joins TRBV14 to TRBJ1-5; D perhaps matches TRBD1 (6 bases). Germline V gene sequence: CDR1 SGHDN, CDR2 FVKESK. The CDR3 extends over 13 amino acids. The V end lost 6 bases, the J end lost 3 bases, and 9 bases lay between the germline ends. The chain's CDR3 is CASSTGSNQPQHF. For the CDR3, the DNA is TGTGCCAGCAGTACAGGGTCCAATCAGCCCCAGCATTTT.